This T cell receptor (beta chain) stems from a study of human T cells and chemical hapten exposure (dated by TCRdb to about 2021). About the study as a whole: Libraries were pooled for sequencing, and per-sample TCR yields varied mainly because of small differences in library volumes within the pool. In alopecia patients, the study followed how the peripheral blood TCR repertoire changed in vivo over primary and secondary sensitization to diphenylcyclopropenone (DPC), a hapten.

The study at large found these results: Repeated subsampling changed both the strength of the expansion versus patch-test correlation and the threshold at which the correlation became significant. The number of TCRs above 1 in 1000 frequency did not change with DPC sensitization; there was no evidence of global repertoire structure alterations.

Ten or more counts support this clonotype. Its antigen is unknown. Per-base qualities were not stored, and no clone one base away is much larger. Total RNA was extracted from unfractionated whole blood that had been collected in Tempus Blood RNA tubes. As TCR sequencing controls, five or six healthy volunteers were used, with blood taken at day 0, 2 weeks and 6 weeks. During library preparation, unique molecular identifiers were attached to individual cDNA molecules so that TCRs could be counted quantitatively and reproducibly. Each blood RNA sample was used to sequence both TCR alpha and TCR beta chains. Concerning the study's data processing: A median of roughly 100,000 TCRs per sample was observed, with a range of about 20,000 to 700,000. The Decombinator software suite was used to annotate the V, J and CDR3 of the TCR reads. To make PS versus PT1 abundance plots, every sample was subsampled to the same number of TCRs (28,000). Expanded TCRs were defined as absent before sensitization and observed at least eight times at the 2-week time point. TCRdb reprocessing: public reads trimmed at Q25 with fastp, clones called with MiXCR, in-frame beta chains kept. Merged by CDR3 protein, the rows form single entries marked with the most common genes and DNA. These V and J calls derive from TCRdb rather than the authors' analysis. This sample has about 120,000 distinct CDR3 sequences in its table, and about 8.9% of those were observed once. The biggest ten clones account for approximately 1.4% of the sample.

CDR3 length: 11 amino acids, cysteine to phenylalanine. CDR3 DNA is the only sequence kept; it has 33 bases, read in frame from the first base. CDR1 and CDR2 are read off the germline V gene as SGHTA and FQGNSA. Relative to germline, V is 2 bases shorter and J is 16 bases shorter, with 9 bases between their ends. What was sequenced was whole blood. In this chain, TRBV7-2 is recombined with TRBJ1-6, with the D segment identity uncertain. The clonotype comes from a human donor in good health. Some clones in this sample may be carry-over from other donors' samples. Donor details come from another sample of the same person, matched by shared clones. The CDR3 protein sequence reads: CASSLNTGLHF. The sequenced DNA: TGTGCCAGCAGCTTAAACACCGGGCTCCACTTT.